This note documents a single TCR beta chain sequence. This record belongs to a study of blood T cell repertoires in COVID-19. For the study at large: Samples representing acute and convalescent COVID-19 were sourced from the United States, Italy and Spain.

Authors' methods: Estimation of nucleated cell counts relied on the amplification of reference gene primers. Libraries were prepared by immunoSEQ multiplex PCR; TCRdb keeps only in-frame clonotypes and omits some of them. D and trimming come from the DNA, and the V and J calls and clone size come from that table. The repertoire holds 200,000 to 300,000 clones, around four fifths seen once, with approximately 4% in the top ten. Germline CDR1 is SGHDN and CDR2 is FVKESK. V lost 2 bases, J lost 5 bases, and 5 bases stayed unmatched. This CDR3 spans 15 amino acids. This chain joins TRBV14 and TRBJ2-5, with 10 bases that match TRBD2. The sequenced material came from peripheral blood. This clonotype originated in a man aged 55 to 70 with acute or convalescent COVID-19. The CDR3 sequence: CASSQLAGVVETQYF. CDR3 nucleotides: TGTGCCAGCAGCCAACTAGCGGGGGTGGTGGAGACCCAGTACTTC. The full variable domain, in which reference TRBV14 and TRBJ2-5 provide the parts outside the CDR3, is EAGVTQFPSHSVIEKGQTVTLRCDPISGHDNLYWYRRVMGKEIKFLLHFVKESKQDESGMPNNRFLAERTGGTYSTLKVQPAELEDSGVYFCASSQLAGVVETQYFGPGTRLLVL.